This passage covers 13 T cell receptor beta chains from one sample sequenced in a study of chemoradiotherapy in HPV16-positive cancers. Only in-frame clones appear in the TCRdb table, and some are missing; sequencing was by immunoSEQ multiplex PCR. Of 7,000 to 9,000 clones in the sample, 74% are singletons; the top ten hold approximately 16%. The specimen was tumor tissue, collected from a patient who underwent chemoradiotherapy. All receptors come from a human donor with HPV-associated anogenital cancer.

The rearrangement joins TRBV5-6 to TRBJ2-6; no definite D call. Germline V gene data show CDR1 as SGHDT and CDR2 as YYEEEE. V shed 2 bases and J shed 0 bases, with 6 bases lying between them. The CDR3 is 15 residues long. CDR3 residues: CASSFVSSGANVLTF. CDR3 in DNA: TGTGCCAGCAGCTTTGTAAGCTCTGGGGCCAACGTCCTGACTTTC.

V is TRBV5-1 and J is TRBJ2-7, with unresolved D. Trimming cost V 1 base and J 4 bases, with 6 bases left between them. CDR1 and CDR2 (germline): SGHRS, YFSETQ. The CDR3 sequence is 12 residues long. The CDR3 DNA reads TGCGCCAGCAGCTTGTTAGGGTACGAGCAGTACTTC. Translation: CASSLLGYEQYF.

This clone was seen a single time. This sequence joins TRBV25-1 and TRBJ1-4; possible D gene TRBD1, 5 bases. Trimming took off 0 bases at V and 7 bases at J, with 15 bases between the two ends. The CDR3 covers 16 residues. CDR1 and CDR2 from the germline V gene are MGHDK and SYGVNS. The CDR3 region is CASSEYDRGSGEKLFF. The CDR3, as DNA: TGTGCCAGCAGTGAATATGATAGGGGCAGTGGTGAAAAACTGTTTTTT.

This clone was observed once. The rearrangement joins TRBV10-3 to TRBJ2-5; TRBD1 is a possible D gene (6 bases). V shed 5 bases and J shed 0 bases, with 10 bases lying between them. This CDR3 contains 14 residues. Germline-derived CDR1 and CDR2 are ENHRY and SYGVKD. CDR3: CAISPDRNQETQYF. CDR3 in DNA: TGTGCCATCAGTCCTGACAGGAACCAAGAGACCCAGTACTTC.

In its sample, this clone was seen a few times. J is TRBJ1-2 and V is TRBV5-3, with no clear D. Being an ORF, TRBV5-3 has a function that is uncertain. This CDR3 has 12 residues. Trimming took 6 bases from V and 4 from J, leaving 10 bases between them. CDR3 bases: TGTGCCAGAATCAGTACCCTCTATGGCTACACCTTC. Its protein product is CARISTLYGYTF.

The chain employs TRBV30 and TRBJ1-5, with 8 bases that match TRBD1. Trimming at V came to 5 bases and at J to 7 bases, leaving 10 bases not matched to a gene. The germline V gene encodes CDR1 GTSNPN and CDR2 SVGIG (reference sequence). CDR3 length: 14 amino acids. The CDR3 DNA follows: TGTGCCTGGGCGCCCGGACAGGGAAAACAGCCCCAGCATTTT. Translated, it gives CAWAPGQGKQPQHF.

This clone was detected once. The chain joins TRBV14 to TRBJ2-7; D not resolved. The CDR3 totals 10 residues. Trimming cost V 6 bases and J 4 bases, with 4 bases left between them. Per germline, CDR1 SGHDN and CDR2 FVKESK. This CDR3 reads CASSEYEQYF. CDR3 bases: TGTGCCAGCAGTGAGTACGAGCAGTACTTC.

The chain recombines TRBV5-1 with TRBJ1-1; TRBD1 agrees at 8 bases. Losses at the gene ends were 0 bases for V and 8 bases for J; bases not matched to a gene: 6. This CDR3 has 14 amino acids. Germline CDR1 is SGHRS and CDR2 is YFSETQ. The CDR3 sequence is CASSLDGTGREAFF. The CDR3 bases are TGCGCCAGCAGCTTGGATGGGACAGGCAGGGAAGCTTTCTTT. The entire variable domain, with the rest obtained from reference TRBV5-1 and TRBJ1-1, is as follows: KAGVTQTPRYLIKTRGQQVTLSCSPISGHRSVSWYQQTPGQGLQFLFEYFSETQRNKGNFPGRFSGRQFSNSRSEMNVSTLELGDSALYLCASSLDGTGREAFFGQGTRLTVV.

V gene TRBV18 combines with J gene TRBJ1-4; 9 nucleotides match TRBD1. CDR1 and CDR2 from the germline V gene are KGHSH and LQKENI. The CDR3 contains 16 residues. After removal of 2 bases from V and 3 bases from J, the junction contained 4 bases not matched to a gene. CDR3 DNA sequence: TGTGCCAGCTCACCAAACGGACAGGGGTCTAATGAAAAACTGTTTTTT. Translation gives CASSPNGQGSNEKLFF.

V and J are TRBV7-2 and TRBJ2-3; D not certain. Trimming took 5 bases from V and 3 from J, leaving 9 bases between them. The V gene's germline CDR1 is SGHTA and CDR2 FQGNSA. CDR3 length equals 13 residues. For the CDR3, the DNA is TGTGCCAGCAGCCCCACGATTACAGATACGCAGTATTTT. Translating it yields CASSPTITDTQYF.

J is TRBJ2-3 and V is TRBV15, with a possible D match to TRBD1 (8 bases). V was clipped by 5 bases and J by 2 bases, with 20 bases between them. Germline loops: CDR1 LNHNV, CDR2 YYDKDF (reference sequence). This CDR3 is 17 amino acids long. In nucleotides, the CDR3 is TGTGCCACCAGCCTTCGGAGCGGGACAGGTCACACAGATACGCAGTATTTT. Translating it yields CATSLRSGTGHTDTQYF. Filled out from reference TRBV15 and TRBJ2-3, the complete variable domain reads DAMVIQNPRYQVTQFGKPVTLSCSQTLNHNVMYWYQQKSSQAPKLLFHYYDKDFNNEADTPDNFQSRRPNTSFCFLDIRSPGLGDTAMYLCATSLRSGTGHTDTQYFGPGTRLTVL.

This chain links TRBV10-3 with TRBJ1-1; D possibly corresponds to TRBD1 (6 bases). The CDR3 spans 13 residues. The germline V gene encodes CDR1 ENHRY and CDR2 SYGVKD. V was shortened by 6 bases and J by 1 base, with 9 bases between the two germline ends. CDR3 region: CAIREQGNTEAFF. The CDR3 bases are TGTGCCATCAGAGAACAGGGGAACACTGAAGCTTTCTTT.

The CDR3 region has the DNA TGTGCCAGCAGCGACGACAGGGGGACCTATGGCTACACCTTC. Its translation is CASSDDRGTYGYTF. This chain links TRBV9 with TRBJ1-2; 9 bases line up with TRBD1. The CDR3 consists of 14 residues. Germline values: CDR1 SGDLS, CDR2 YYNGEE. With V trimmed by 3 bases and J by 4 bases, 4 bases remained unmatched.